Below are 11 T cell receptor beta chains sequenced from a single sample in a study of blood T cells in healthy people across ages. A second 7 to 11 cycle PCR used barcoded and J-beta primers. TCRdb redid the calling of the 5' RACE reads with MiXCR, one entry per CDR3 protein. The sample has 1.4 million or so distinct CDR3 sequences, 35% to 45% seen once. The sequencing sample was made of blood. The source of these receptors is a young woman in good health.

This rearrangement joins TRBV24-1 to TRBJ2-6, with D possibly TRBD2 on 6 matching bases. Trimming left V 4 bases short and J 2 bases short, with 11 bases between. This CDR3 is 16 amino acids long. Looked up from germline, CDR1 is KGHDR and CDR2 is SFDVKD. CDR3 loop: CATSESRGAGANVLTF. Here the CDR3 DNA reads TGTGCCACCAGTGAATCGCGGGGTGCTGGGGCCAACGTCCTGACTTTC.

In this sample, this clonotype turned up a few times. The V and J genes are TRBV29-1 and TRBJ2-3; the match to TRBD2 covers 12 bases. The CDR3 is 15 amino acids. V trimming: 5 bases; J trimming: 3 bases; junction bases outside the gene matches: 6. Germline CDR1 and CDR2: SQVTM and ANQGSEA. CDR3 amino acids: CSVNGLAGKTDTQYF. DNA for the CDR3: TGCAGCGTTAACGGACTAGCGGGAAAGACAGATACGCAGTATTTT.

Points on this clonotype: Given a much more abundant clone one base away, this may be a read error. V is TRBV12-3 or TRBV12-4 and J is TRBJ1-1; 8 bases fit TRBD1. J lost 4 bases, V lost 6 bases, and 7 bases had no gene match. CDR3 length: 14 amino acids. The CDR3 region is CASRSDRGGTEAFF. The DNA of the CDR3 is TGTGCCAGCAGATCCGACAGGGGTGGCACTGAAGCTTTCTTT.

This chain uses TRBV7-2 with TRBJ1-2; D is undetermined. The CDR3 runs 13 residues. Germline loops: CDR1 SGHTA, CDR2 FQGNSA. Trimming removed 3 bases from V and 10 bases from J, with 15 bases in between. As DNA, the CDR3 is TGTGCCAGCAGCTTGTTCCCAAGCGGGGACTACACCTTC. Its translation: CASSLFPSGDYTF.

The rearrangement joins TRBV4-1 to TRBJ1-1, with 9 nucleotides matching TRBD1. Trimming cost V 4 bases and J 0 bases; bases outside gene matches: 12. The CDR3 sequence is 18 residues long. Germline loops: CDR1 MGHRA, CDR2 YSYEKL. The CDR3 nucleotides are TGCGCCAGCAGCCGGGATACCGGGACAGGGACTTTGAACACTGAAGCTTTCTTT. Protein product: CASSRDTGTGTLNTEAFF.

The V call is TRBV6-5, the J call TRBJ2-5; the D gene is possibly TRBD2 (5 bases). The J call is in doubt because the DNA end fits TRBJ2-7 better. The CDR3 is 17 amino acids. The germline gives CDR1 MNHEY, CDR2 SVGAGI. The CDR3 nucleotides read TGTGCCAGCAGTTACGGAGTCGGGGTGGACGGATACTACGAGCAGTACTTC. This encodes CASSYGVGVDGYYEQYF.

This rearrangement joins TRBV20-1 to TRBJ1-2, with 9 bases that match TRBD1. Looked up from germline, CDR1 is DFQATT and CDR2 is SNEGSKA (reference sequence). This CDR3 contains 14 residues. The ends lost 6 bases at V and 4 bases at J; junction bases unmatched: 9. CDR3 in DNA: TGCAGTGCGAGGGGACAGGGAGGTACCTATGGCTACACCTTC. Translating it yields CSARGQGGTYGYTF.

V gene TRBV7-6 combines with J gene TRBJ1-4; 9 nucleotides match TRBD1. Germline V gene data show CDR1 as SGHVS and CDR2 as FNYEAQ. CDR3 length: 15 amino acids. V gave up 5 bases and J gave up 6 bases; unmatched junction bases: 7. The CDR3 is CASSVQQGAYEKLFF. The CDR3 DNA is TGTGCCAGCAGCGTACAACAGGGGGCGTATGAAAAACTGTTTTTT.

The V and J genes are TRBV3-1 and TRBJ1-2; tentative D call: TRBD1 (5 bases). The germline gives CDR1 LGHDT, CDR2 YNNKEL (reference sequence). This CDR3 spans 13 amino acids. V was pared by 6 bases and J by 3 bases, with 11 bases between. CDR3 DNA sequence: TGTGCCAGCAGGTCCCGGGGGGACTATGGCTACACCTTC. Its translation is CASRSRGDYGYTF.

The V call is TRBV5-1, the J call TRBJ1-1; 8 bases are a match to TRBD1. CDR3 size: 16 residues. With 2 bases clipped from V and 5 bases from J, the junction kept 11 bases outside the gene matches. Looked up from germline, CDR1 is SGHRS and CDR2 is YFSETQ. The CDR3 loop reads CASSLGQGAAGTEAFF. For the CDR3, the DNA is TGCGCCAGCAGCTTAGGGCAGGGGGCGGCCGGGACTGAAGCTTTCTTT. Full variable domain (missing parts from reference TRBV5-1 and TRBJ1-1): KAGVTQTPRYLIKTRGQQVTLSCSPISGHRSVSWYQQTPGQGLQFLFEYFSETQRNKGNFPGRFSGRQFSNSRSEMNVSTLELGDSALYLCASSLGQGAAGTEAFFGQGTRLTVV.

The CDR3 bases are TGTGCCAGCAGCGAGTCGGATTACAATGAGCAGTACTTC. Protein product: CASSESDYNEQYF. The chain combines TRBV7-2 with TRBJ2-1; no reliable D call. The J call may be incorrect, as the DNA end agrees better with TRBJ2-7. The CDR3 extends over 13 amino acids. The germline V gene has CDR1 SGHTA and CDR2 FQGNSA.